The next 23 T cell receptor beta chains were all read from a single sample in a study of blood T cells in healthy people across ages. A second PCR of 7 to 11 cycles used a sample-barcoded 5' primer and a J-beta primer mix. TCRdb passed the 5' RACE reads through MiXCR, listing each CDR3 protein once. This table holds hundreds of thousands of distinct CDR3 sequences, 40% to 50% found once. Material for sequencing was blood. Receptors originate from a man in his fifties or sixties in good health.

This chain links TRBV7-2 with TRBJ1-4, with 8 bases identical to TRBD1. Germline V gives CDR1 SGHTA, CDR2 FQGNSA. This CDR3 contains 15 residues. V lost 3 bases, J lost 5 bases, and 5 bases stayed unmatched. The CDR3 protein is CASSFQGAQNEKLFF. The CDR3 DNA is TGTGCCAGCAGCTTTCAGGGGGCGCAAAATGAAAAACTGTTTTTT.

With respect to this clonotype: This may stem from a read error, because a much larger clone lies one nucleotide away. This chain links TRBV6-2 or TRBV6-3 with TRBJ2-7; D not resolved. CDR3 length: 11 residues. Germline values: CDR1 MNHEY, CDR2 SVGEGT. The CDR3 DNA sequence: TGTGCCAGCACCGACTCCTACGTGCAGTACTTC. It encodes CASTDSYVQYF.

The CDR3 region is CAGGDYNEQFF. In DNA form, the CDR3 reads TGTGCCGGCGGGGATTACAATGAGCAGTTCTTC. The chain employs TRBV6-1 and TRBJ2-1; possibly TRBD2 for D (6 bases). The CDR3 is made up of 11 amino acids. The germline gives CDR1 MNHNS, CDR2 SASEGT. Trimming took off 11 bases at V and 4 bases at J, with 9 bases between the two ends.

This clonotype was seen a few times. The chain links TRBV29-1 to TRBJ2-1; D unclear. The better agreement between TRBJ2-7 and the DNA end casts doubt on the J call. The germline gives CDR1 SQVTM, CDR2 ANQGSEA. The CDR3 has 16 residues. The CDR3 sequence: CSVVVLLGSGYNEQYF. In DNA, the CDR3 is TGCAGCGTTGTAGTTTTGTTGGGCAGTGGATACAATGAGCAGTACTTC.

This clonotype came up a few times. Possible read error: a much larger clone is one base away. The V gene is TRBV5-5, the J gene TRBJ2-1, with 7 nucleotides matching TRBD2. The J call is doubtful: the DNA matches TRBJ2-7 better. Germline CDR1 reads SGHKS; CDR2 reads YYEKEE (reference sequence). There are 16 residues in the CDR3. The CDR3 nucleotides read TGTGCCAGCAGCTTGTATGTGGGGGGGTCCTACAATGAGCAGTACTTC. The encoded protein is CASSLYVGGSYNEQYF.

This chain links TRBV20-1 with TRBJ1-1; TRBD1 might be the D (6 bases). The V end was cut by 6 bases, the J end by 0 bases, with 17 bases between. The CDR3 length is 15 residues. Germline V gene lookup returns CDR1 DFQATT and CDR2 SNEGSKA (reference sequence). DNA for the CDR3: TGCAGTGCCCCATCGCGGGGGGCTCTGAACACTGAAGCTTTCTTT. This encodes CSAPSRGALNTEAFF.

This clonotype has more than one count but fewer than ten. V usage is TRBV25-1 and J usage is TRBJ1-2; 9 positions match TRBD1. Germline CDR1 MGHDK, CDR2 SYGVNS. This CDR3 comprises 17 residues. Unmatched junction bases numbered 6, after V lost 1 base and J lost 0 bases. The CDR3 sequence: CASSESGQGTPNYGYTF. The CDR3 nucleotides read TGTGCCAGCAGTGAATCGGGACAGGGAACGCCTAACTATGGCTACACCTTC.

V is TRBV5-8 and J is TRBJ1-5, with D unresolved. The CDR3 is 14 amino acids. V was trimmed by 0 bases and J by 7 bases, leaving 11 bases between them. Germline CDR1 and CDR2: SGHTS and YDEGEE. CDR3 loop: CASSLVLRGQPQHF. In nucleotides, the CDR3 is TGTGCCAGCAGCTTGGTCCTTAGAGGGCAGCCCCAGCATTTT.

This clonotype came up a few times. This rearrangement joins TRBV20-1 to TRBJ2-7; D remains unclear. Germline V gene lookup returns CDR1 DFQATT and CDR2 SNEGSKA (reference sequence). The CDR3 has 15 residues. The V and J ends lost 0 bases and 0 bases respectively, with 12 bases between them. The CDR3 loop reads CSARDGSRSSYEQYF. The CDR3 bases are TGCAGTGCTAGAGATGGGTCAAGGAGCTCCTACGAGCAGTACTTC.

The genes are TRBV6-1 and TRBJ1-2; D gene uncertain. The CDR3 runs to 12 residues. The V gene lost 2 bases and the J gene lost 3 bases, with 4 bases spanning the gap. Per the germline V gene, CDR1 is MNHNS and CDR2 is SASEGT. CDR3 residues: CASSETHYGYTF. In DNA, the CDR3 is TGTGCCAGCAGTGAAACTCACTATGGCTACACCTTC.

This clonotype was counted between two and nine times. The rearrangement links TRBV12-3 or TRBV12-4 to TRBJ2-1; 9 bases align to TRBD2. The CDR3 extends over 16 amino acids. V trimming: 5 bases; J trimming: 7 bases; junction bases outside the gene matches: 12. The CDR3 DNA is TGTGCCAGCAGTCCGCCCTGGCGGGGGGGCCGGAATGAGCAGTTCTTC. Translated, it gives CASSPPWRGGRNEQFF.

The chain recombines TRBV7-9 with TRBJ2-5; TRBD2 aligns across 11 bases. The J segment lost 4 bases and the V segment lost 2 bases, leaving 3 bases of the junction unmatched. The CDR3 is made up of 15 amino acids. Germline values: CDR1 SEHNR, CDR2 FQNEAQ (reference sequence). CDR3 amino acids: CASSLPLAGVETQYF. The CDR3 nucleotides are TGTGCCAGCAGCTTACCACTAGCGGGGGTAGAGACCCAGTACTTC.

The chain employs TRBV11-2 and TRBJ2-1; D tentatively reads TRBD1 or TRBD2 (5 bases each). Germline loops: CDR1 SGHAT, CDR2 FQNNGV. This CDR3 has 14 amino acids. Trimming took off 0 bases at V and 7 bases at J, with 10 bases between the two ends. Here the CDR3 reads CASSLDPGPNEQFF. The CDR3 region has the DNA TGTGCCAGCAGCTTAGACCCGGGACCTAATGAGCAGTTCTTC.

At least ten counts were recorded for this clonotype. This chain joins TRBV9 and TRBJ2-7; tentative D call: TRBD1 (5 bases). The germline CDR1 and CDR2 sequences are SGDLS and YYNGEE. With 4 bases removed from V and 0 bases from J, the gap between germline ends came to 11 bases. The CDR3 is 14 residues long. Here the CDR3 DNA reads TGTGCCAGCAGCCCCCGACAGAGCTCCTACGAGCAGTACTTC. Translation: CASSPRQSSYEQYF.

In its sample, this clonotype was seen a few times. V usage is TRBV27 and J usage is TRBJ2-6; 7 bases align to TRBD1. The CDR3 consists of 15 residues. Losses at the gene ends were 4 bases for V and 3 bases for J; bases not matched to a gene: 3. The germline CDR1 and CDR2 sequences are MNHEY and SMNVEV (reference sequence). The CDR3 coding sequence is TGTGCCAGCAGTTCCGGACAGGTTGGGGCCAACGTCCTGACTTTC. Translating gives CASSSGQVGANVLTF.

This clonotype was picked up a small number of times. The gene calls are TRBV6-2 or TRBV6-3 and TRBJ2-7; tentatively, D is TRBD1 or TRBD2 (5 bases each). CDR1 MNHEY and CDR2 SVGEGT come from the germline V gene. Trimming took off 6 bases at V and 1 base at J, with 16 bases between the two ends. The CDR3 length is 15 residues. This CDR3 is CASSPRGSLSYEQYF. The CDR3 nucleotides are TGTGCCAGCAGCCCCCGGGGCAGTCTTTCCTACGAGCAGTACTTC.

V and J are TRBV13 and TRBJ2-1, with D possibly matching TRBD2 (5 bases). The CDR3 contains 16 residues. Germline loops: CDR1 PRHDT, CDR2 FYEKMQ (reference sequence). V was clipped by 4 bases and J by 5 bases, with 18 bases between them. This CDR3 reads CASSWLNPDYHNEQFF. The CDR3 DNA follows: TGTGCCAGCAGCTGGCTCAACCCCGACTACCACAATGAGCAGTTCTTC.

The CDR3 loop reads CASSAGPGDTQYF. The CDR3 coding sequence is TGTGCCAGCAGTGCGGGGCCGGGAGATACGCAGTATTTT. V gene TRBV6-4 combines with J gene TRBJ2-3, with D tentatively TRBD1 or TRBD2 (5 bases each). The CDR3 spans 13 residues. From germline, CDR1 is MRHNA and CDR2 SNTAGT. Trimming took off 4 bases at V and 5 bases at J, with 10 bases between the two ends.

This clonotype occurred a few times. The chain joins TRBV13 to TRBJ2-3, with 12 bases matching TRBD2. In germline, CDR1 is PRHDT, CDR2 FYEKMQ (reference sequence). With 5 bases clipped from V and 0 bases from J, the junction kept 6 bases outside the gene matches. The CDR3 consists of 17 residues. The CDR3 nucleotides are TGTGCCAGCAGCACCACTAGCGGGGGGTCAAGCACAGATACGCAGTATTTT. It translates to CASSTTSGGSSTDTQYF. Variable domain in full (rest from reference TRBV13 and TRBJ2-3): AAGVIQSPRHLIKEKRETATLKCYPIPRHDTVYWYQQGPGQDPQFLISFYEKMQSDKGSIPDRFSAQQFSDYHSELNMSSLELGDSALYFCASSTTSGGSSTDTQYFGPGTRLTVL.

CDR3 bases: TGCAGTGCTAGAGCTGATAGGGGGCGTGAGCAGTTCTTC. Protein sequence: CSARADRGREQFF. This chain uses TRBV20-1 with TRBJ2-1; 7 bases line up with TRBD1. There are 13 residues in the CDR3. CDR1 is DFQATT and CDR2 is SNEGSKA in the germline V gene (reference sequence). V shed 1 base, J shed 9 bases, and the junction held 6 bases outside the gene matches.

This CDR3 reads CASSTRQGHNYGYTF. The CDR3 region has the DNA TGTGCCAGCAGTACACGACAGGGACATAACTATGGCTACACCTTC. The chain combines TRBV6-1 with TRBJ1-2, with 7 bases lining up with TRBD1. V lost 5 bases, J lost 1 base, and 7 bases stayed unmatched. CDR3 length: 15 amino acids. Germline lookup yields CDR1 MNHNS and CDR2 SASEGT.

In this sample, this clonotype turned up a few times. The J gene is TRBJ1-1, the V gene TRBV6-2 or TRBV6-3; 10 nucleotides agree with TRBD1. The CDR3 covers 14 residues. CDR1 is MNHEY and CDR2 is SVGEGT in the germline V gene. V was clipped by 10 bases and J by 4 bases; unmatched bases: 9. The CDR3 sequence is CATKTGGGFTEAFF. The CDR3 DNA reads TGTGCCACTAAGACAGGGGGCGGATTCACTGAAGCTTTCTTT.

The chain uses TRBV5-1 and TRBJ2-3; weak D call: TRBD2 (5 bases). V gave up 6 bases and J gave up 1 base, with 18 bases separating them. The length of the CDR3 is 16 residues. CDR1 SGHRS and CDR2 YFSETQ come from the germline V gene. The CDR3 reads CASKGVAGPRTDTQYF. The DNA of the CDR3 is TGCGCCAGCAAGGGAGTCGCAGGCCCCCGCACAGATACGCAGTATTTT.